The clone carrying this T cell receptor (beta chain) turned up a few times. Libraries were prepared by immunoSEQ multiplex PCR; TCRdb keeps only in-frame clonotypes and omits some of them. This sample has more than 95,000 clones; 88% occur once, and the top ten carry 1.5%. This entry belongs to a study of blood T cell repertoires in COVID-19. Study-wide context: PBMCs, B-cell-depleted T cells, or T cells provided the cDNA or gDNA that made up the material.

The J segment lost 2 bases and the V segment lost 3 bases, leaving 8 bases of the junction unmatched. The CDR3 contains 17 residues. Germline V gene sequence: CDR1 SEHNR, CDR2 FQNEAQ (reference sequence). Input material: peripheral blood. This rearrangement joins TRBV7-9 to TRBJ1-1; TRBD1 aligns across 11 bases. The sequence was obtained from a human donor in a cohort sampled during active COVID-19. This CDR3 reads CASSLLGQGDANTEAFF. The CDR3 bases are TGTGCCAGCAGCTTGTTGGGACAGGGGGACGCCAACACTGAAGCTTTCTTT.